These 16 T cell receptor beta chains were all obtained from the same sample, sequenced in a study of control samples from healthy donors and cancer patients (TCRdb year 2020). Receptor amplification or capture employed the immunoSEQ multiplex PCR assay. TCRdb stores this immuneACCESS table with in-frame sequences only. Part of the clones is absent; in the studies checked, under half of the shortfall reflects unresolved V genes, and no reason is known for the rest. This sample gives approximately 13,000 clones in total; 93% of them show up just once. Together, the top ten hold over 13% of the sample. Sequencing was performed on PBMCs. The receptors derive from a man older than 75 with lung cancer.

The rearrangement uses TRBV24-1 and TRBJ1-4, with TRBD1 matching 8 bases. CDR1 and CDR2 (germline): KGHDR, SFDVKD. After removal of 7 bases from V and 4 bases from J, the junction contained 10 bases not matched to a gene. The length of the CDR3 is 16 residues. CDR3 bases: TGTGCCACCAGCCCCTCTGACAGGGGCGATAATGAAAAACTGTTTTTT. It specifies CATSPSDRGDNEKLFF.

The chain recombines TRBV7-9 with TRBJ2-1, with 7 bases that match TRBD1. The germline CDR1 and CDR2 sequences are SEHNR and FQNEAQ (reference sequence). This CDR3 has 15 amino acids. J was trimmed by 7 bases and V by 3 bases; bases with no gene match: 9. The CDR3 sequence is CASSFPTRGRNEQFF. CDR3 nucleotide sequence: TGTGCCAGCAGCTTCCCGACGAGGGGGCGGAATGAGCAGTTCTTC.

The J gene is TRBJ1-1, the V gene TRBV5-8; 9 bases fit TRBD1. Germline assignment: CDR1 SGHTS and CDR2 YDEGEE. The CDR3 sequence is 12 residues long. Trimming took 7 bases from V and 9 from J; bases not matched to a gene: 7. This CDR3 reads CASPDRGRKAFF. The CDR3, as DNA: TGTGCCAGCCCAGACAGGGGGAGGAAAGCTTTCTTT.

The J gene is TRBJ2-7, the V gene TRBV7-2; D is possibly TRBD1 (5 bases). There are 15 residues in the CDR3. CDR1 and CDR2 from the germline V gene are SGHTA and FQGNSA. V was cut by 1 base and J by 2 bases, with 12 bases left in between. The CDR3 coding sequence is TGTGCCAGCAGCTTAGACAGGACACTTGCCTACGAGCAGTACTTC. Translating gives CASSLDRTLAYEQYF. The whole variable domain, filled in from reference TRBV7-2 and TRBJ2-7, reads GAGVSQSPSNKVTEKGKDVELRCDPISGHTALYWYRQSLGQGLEFLIYFQGNSAPDKSGLPSDRFSAERTGGSVSTLTIQRTQQEDSAVYLCASSLDRTLAYEQYFGPGTRLTVT.

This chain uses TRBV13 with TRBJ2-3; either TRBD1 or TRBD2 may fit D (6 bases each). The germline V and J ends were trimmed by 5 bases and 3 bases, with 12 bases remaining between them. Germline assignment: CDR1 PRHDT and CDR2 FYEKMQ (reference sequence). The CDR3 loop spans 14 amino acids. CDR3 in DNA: TGTGCCAGCAGCCCCCAGGGGAGGACAGATACGCAGTATTTT. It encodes CASSPQGRTDTQYF.

CDR3 loop: CASRLDRGDSPLHF. CDR3 DNA: TGTGCCAGCCGACTGGACAGGGGAGACTCACCCCTCCACTTT. This chain uses TRBV19 with TRBJ1-6; 9 positions agree with TRBD1. From germline, CDR1 is LNHDA and CDR2 SQIVND (reference sequence). V lost 9 bases and J lost 10; bases outside the gene matches: 10. CDR3 length equals 14 residues.

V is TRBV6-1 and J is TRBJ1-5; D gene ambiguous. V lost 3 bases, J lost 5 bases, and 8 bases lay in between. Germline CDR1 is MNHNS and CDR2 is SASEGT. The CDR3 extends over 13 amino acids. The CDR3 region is CASSDHTDQPQHF. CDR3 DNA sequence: TGTGCCAGCAGTGACCATACCGATCAGCCCCAGCATTTT.

The CDR3 sequence is CASSDTWRNTEAFF. The CDR3 bases are TGCGCCAGCAGCGACACGTGGAGGAACACTGAAGCTTTCTTT. The chain combines TRBV5-1 with TRBJ1-1; D not certain. The CDR3 contains 14 residues. The V and J ends lost 4 bases and 1 base respectively, with 11 bases between them. The germline gives CDR1 SGHRS, CDR2 YFSETQ.

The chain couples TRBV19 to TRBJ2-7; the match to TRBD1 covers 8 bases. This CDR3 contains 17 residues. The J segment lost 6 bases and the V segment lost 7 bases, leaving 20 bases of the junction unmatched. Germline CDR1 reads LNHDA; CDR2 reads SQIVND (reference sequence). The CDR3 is CASNDPQGASGFSEQYF. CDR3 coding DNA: TGTGCCAGTAATGATCCCCAGGGGGCGAGTGGATTCTCCGAGCAGTACTTC.

This CDR3 reads CSVEEGLKTQYF. CDR3 DNA: TGCAGCGTTGAAGAGGGGTTGAAGACCCAGTACTTC. The chain employs TRBV29-1 and TRBJ2-5; D is ambiguous. Trimming removed 0 bases from V and 6 bases from J, with 8 bases in between. The CDR3 sequence is 12 residues long. Germline values: CDR1 SQVTM, CDR2 ANQGSEA.

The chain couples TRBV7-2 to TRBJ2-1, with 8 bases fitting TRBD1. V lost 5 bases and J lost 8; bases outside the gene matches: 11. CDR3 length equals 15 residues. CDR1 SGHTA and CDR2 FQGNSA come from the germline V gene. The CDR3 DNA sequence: TGTGCCAGCAGCCTTGTCTCAGGGGGCAGGGATGAGCAGTTCTTC. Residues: CASSLVSGGRDEQFF. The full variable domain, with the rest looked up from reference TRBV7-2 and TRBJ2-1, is GAGVSQSPSNKVTEKGKDVELRCDPISGHTALYWYRQSLGQGLEFLIYFQGNSAPDKSGLPSDRFSAERTGGSVSTLTIQRTQQEDSAVYLCASSLVSGGRDEQFFGPGTRLTVL.

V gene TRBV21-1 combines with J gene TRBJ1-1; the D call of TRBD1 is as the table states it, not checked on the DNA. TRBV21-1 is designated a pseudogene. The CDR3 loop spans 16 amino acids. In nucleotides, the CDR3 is TGTGCCAGCAGCAAAGCGGAAAGGGACAAGAACACTGAAGCTTTCTTT. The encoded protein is CASSKAERDKNTEAFF.

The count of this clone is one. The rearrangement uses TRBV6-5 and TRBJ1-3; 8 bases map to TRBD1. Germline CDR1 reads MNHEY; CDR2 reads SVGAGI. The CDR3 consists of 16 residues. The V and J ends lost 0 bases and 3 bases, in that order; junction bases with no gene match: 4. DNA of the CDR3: TGTGCCAGCAGTTACTCGACACAGGGGGTTGGAAACACCATATATTTT. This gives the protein CASSYSTQGVGNTIYF.

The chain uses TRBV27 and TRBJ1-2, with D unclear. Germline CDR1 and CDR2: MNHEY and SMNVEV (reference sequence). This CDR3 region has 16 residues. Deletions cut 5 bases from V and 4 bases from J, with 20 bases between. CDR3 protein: CASSAGRRGRSYGYTF. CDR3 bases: TGTGCCAGCAGTGCCGGTCGGCGGGGTCGGTCCTATGGCTACACCTTC.

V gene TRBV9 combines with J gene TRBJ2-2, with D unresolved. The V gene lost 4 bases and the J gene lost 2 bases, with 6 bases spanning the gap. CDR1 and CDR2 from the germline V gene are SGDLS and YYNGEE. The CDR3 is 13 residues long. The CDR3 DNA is TGTGCCAGCAGCCGGGCTAACACCGGGGAGCTGTTTTTT. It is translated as CASSRANTGELFF.

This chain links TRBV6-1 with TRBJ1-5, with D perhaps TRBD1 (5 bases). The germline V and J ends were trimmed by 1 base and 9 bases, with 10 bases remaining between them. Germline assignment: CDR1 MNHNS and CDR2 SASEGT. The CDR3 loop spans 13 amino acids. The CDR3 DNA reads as TGTGCCAGCAGTGAAGGCGGGGGACGGCCCCAGCATTTT. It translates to CASSEGGGRPQHF.